This T cell receptor beta chain was recorded in a study of blood T cells in healthy people across ages. The CDR3 is 13 residues long. V dropped 7 bases and J dropped 4 bases, with 12 bases sitting between them. Germline values: CDR1 MNHEY, CDR2 SMNVEV (reference sequence). Using a J-beta primer mix together with a sample-barcoded 5' primer, a second PCR was run for about 6 to 11 cycles. MiXCR, run by TCRdb on the 5' RACE reads, gives a single entry per CDR3 protein. This sample has more than 550,000 distinct CDR3 sequences, with 22% found just once. V usage is TRBV27 and J usage is TRBJ2-3; a possible D gene is TRBD1 (6 bases). Sequences were obtained from blood. The clonotype was recovered from a man between 65 and 85 years old in good health. The CDR3, as DNA: TGTGCCAGCACCTCAAGGGGGTCAGATACGCAGTATTTT. It translates to CASTSRGSDTQYF.